Shown below are 6 T cell receptor beta chains from a single sample sequenced in a study of blood T cell repertoires in COVID-19. The assay was immunoSEQ multiplex PCR, and TCRdb's table has in-frame clones only and misses some. The table shows about 210,000 clones, with about 90% occurring only once. Sequencing input: peripheral blood. The receptors derive from a man aged 18 to 35 with active or convalescent COVID-19.

The chain joins TRBV7-3 to TRBJ1-2; 7 bases map to TRBD1. The CDR3 contains 13 residues. With V trimmed by 3 bases and J by 4 bases, 2 bases remained unmatched. Germline V gene sequence: CDR1 SGHTA, CDR2 FQGTGA. The CDR3 DNA follows: TGTGCCAGCAGCTTGGGACAGATCTATGGCTACACCTTC. It yields the protein CASSLGQIYGYTF.

This clone was seen once. This chain links TRBV19 with TRBJ1-1, with D unclear. Trimming left V 6 bases short and J 4 bases short, with 6 bases between. The germline V gene has CDR1 LNHDA and CDR2 SQIVND (reference sequence). CDR3 length: 11 residues. The CDR3 sequence is CASREGTEAFF. The CDR3 bases are TGTGCCAGTAGGGAGGGCACTGAAGCTTTCTTT.

J is TRBJ1-4 and V is TRBV3-1 (or the pseudogene TRBV3-2), with 7 bases matching TRBD1. The V segment lost 6 bases and the J segment 5 bases; nucleotides outside the gene matches: 9. The germline V gene has CDR1 LGHDT and CDR2 YNNKEL (reference sequence). CDR3 size: 15 residues. CDR3 sequence reads: CASSGRDRGNEKLFF. The CDR3 coding sequence is TGTGCCAGCAGTGGGCGGGACAGAGGGAATGAAAAACTGTTTTTT.

This clone was recorded a few times. The chain couples TRBV7-9 to TRBJ2-6; TRBD2 is a possible D gene (5 bases). The CDR3 contains 15 residues. CDR1 and CDR2 (germline): SEHNR, FQNEAQ (reference sequence). V lost 3 bases, J lost 2 bases, and 8 bases lay in between. The CDR3 nucleotides read TGTGCCAGCAGCTTCGAGGGCACTGGGGCCAACGTCCTGACTTTC. This encodes CASSFEGTGANVLTF.

This chain joins TRBV19 and TRBJ1-1; D is uncertain. Germline CDR1 and CDR2: LNHDA and SQIVND (reference sequence). V was shortened by 0 bases and J by 7 bases, with 9 bases between the two germline ends. CDR3 length equals 13 residues. As DNA, the CDR3 is TGTGCCAGTAGTATAGATAGCGGACTTGAAGCTTTCTTT. This codes for CASSIDSGLEAFF.

The chain is built from TRBV19 and TRBJ1-3; a possible D gene is TRBD1 (6 bases). Germline loops: CDR1 LNHDA, CDR2 SQIVND (reference sequence). The CDR3 length is 14 residues. V was clipped by 9 bases and J by 6 bases, with 18 bases between them. CDR3 amino acids: CASSAFGQINTIYF. CDR3 DNA: TGTGCCAGCTCCGCCTTTGGACAGATAAACACCATATATTTT. Combining the CDR3 with reference TRBV19 and TRBJ1-3 gives the whole variable domain DGGITQSPKYLFRKEGQNVTLSCEQNLNHDAMYWYRQDPGQGLRLIYYSQIVNDFQKGDIAEGYSVSREKKESFPLTVTSAQKNPTAFYLCASSAFGQINTIYFGEGSWLTVV.